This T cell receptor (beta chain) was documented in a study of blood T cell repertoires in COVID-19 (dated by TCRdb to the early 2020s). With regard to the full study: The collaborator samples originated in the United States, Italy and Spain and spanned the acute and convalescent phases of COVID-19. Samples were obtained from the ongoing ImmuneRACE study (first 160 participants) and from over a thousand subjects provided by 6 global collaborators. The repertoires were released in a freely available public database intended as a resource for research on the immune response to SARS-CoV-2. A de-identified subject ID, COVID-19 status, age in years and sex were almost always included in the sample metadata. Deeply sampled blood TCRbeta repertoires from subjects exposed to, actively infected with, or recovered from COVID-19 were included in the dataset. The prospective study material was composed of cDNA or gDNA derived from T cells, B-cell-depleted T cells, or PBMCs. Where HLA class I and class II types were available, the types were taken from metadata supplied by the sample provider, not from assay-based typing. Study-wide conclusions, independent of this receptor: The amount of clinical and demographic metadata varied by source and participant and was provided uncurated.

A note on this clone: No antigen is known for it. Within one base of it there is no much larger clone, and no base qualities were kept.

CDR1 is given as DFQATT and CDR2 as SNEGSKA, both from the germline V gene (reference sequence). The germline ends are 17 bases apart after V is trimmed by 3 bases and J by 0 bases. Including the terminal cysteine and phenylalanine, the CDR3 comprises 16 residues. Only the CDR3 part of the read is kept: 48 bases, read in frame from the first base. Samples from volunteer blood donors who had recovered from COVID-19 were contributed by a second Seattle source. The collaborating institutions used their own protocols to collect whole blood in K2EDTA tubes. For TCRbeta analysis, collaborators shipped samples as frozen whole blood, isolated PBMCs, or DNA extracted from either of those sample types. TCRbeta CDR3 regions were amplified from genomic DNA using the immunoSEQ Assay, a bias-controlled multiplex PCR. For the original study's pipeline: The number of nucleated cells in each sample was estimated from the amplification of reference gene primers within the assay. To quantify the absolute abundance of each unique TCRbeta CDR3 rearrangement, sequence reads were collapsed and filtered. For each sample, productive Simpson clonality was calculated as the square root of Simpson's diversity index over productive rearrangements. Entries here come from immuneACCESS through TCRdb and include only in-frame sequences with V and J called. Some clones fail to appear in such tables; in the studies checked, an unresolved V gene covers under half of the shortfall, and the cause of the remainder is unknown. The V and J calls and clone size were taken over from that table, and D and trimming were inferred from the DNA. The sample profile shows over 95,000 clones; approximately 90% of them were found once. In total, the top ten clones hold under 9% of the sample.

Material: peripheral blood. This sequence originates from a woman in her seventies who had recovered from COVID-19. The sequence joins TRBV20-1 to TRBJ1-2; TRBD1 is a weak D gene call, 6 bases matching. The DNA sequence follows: TGCAGTGCTAGTGGGGGGGGCAATATCCCTAACTATGGCTACACCTTC. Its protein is CSASGGGNIPNYGYTF.